This T cell receptor (beta chain) was captured by sequencing in a study of regulatory T cells in long-lasting Graves disease. Across the whole study: By definition, persistent Graves' disease involved antithyroid drugs for over 5 years alongside positive TSH receptor antibodies.

Germline V lookup: CDR1 MDHEN, CDR2 SYDVKM. The CDR3 contains 14 residues. The trim removed 6 bases at V and 8 bases at J, leaving 9 bases unmatched. Ten or more counts support this clonotype. The time point was: persistent/refractory GD, antithyroid drugs over 5 years with positive TRAb. PBMC-extracted RNA yielded the TCR library. The authors built TCR beta libraries using iRepertoire HTBI primers and Arm-PCR of CDR3 regions. TCRdb re-analysed the multiplex PCR reads in MiXCR, keeping a single row per CDR3 protein. The profile shows approximately 470,000 distinct CDR3 sequences, less than 25% of them singletons.

This specimen consisted of peripheral blood mononuclear cells (PBMCs), obtained when the disease was refractory, from a patient treated with antithyroid drugs. This receptor was obtained from a female donor with Graves disease. This rearrangement joins TRBV28 to TRBJ1-5, with 8 bases matching TRBD1. The CDR3 is CASRRDRSYEPQHF. CDR3 DNA: TGTGCCAGCAGGCGGGACAGGAGTTATGAGCCCCAGCATTTT.